This T cell receptor (beta chain) was observed in a study of blood T cell repertoires in COVID-19 (dated by TCRdb to about 2020). Concerning the study at large: Samples covering the acute and convalescent phases of COVID-19 were provided by collaborators in the United States, Italy and Spain. Nearly every sample came with metadata listing a de-identified subject ID, COVID-19 status, age in years and sex. Subjects who had been exposed to COVID-19, were actively infected with it, or had recovered from it provided the deeply sampled blood TCRbeta repertoires that made up the dataset. The prospective study material was composed of cDNA or gDNA derived from T cells, B-cell-depleted T cells, or PBMCs. Where HLA class I and class II types were available, the types were taken from metadata supplied by the sample provider, not from assay-based typing. The samples were drawn from two sources: the first 160 participants of the ongoing ImmuneRACE study, and 1,000 to 1,500 subjects contributed by 6 global collaborators. The repertoires were made available in a free public database intended to serve as a resource for research on the immune response to SARS-CoV-2. Broader findings and caveats from the paper: The quantity of clinical and demographic metadata differed by source and by participant and was supplied without curation.

Whole blood was collected in K2EDTA tubes by collaborating institutions according to the institutions' own protocols. For TCRbeta analysis, collaborator samples were shipped as frozen whole blood, as isolated PBMCs, or as DNA extracted from either sample type. The immunoSEQ Assay, a bias-controlled multiplex PCR, was used to amplify TCRbeta CDR3 regions from genomic DNA. The authors' pipeline ran thus. The number of nucleated cells in each sample was estimated by amplification of reference gene primers within the assay. Sequence reads were collapsed and filtered to measure the absolute abundance of every unique TCRbeta CDR3 rearrangement. Productive Simpson clonality was computed per sample as the square root of Simpson's diversity index over productive rearrangements. The source is immuneACCESS, and TCRdb retained only in-frame sequences with V and J called. Part of the clones is not carried over; for the studies checked, unresolved V genes explain less than half of this, and the remainder is unexplained. That table is the source of V, J and clone size, and D and trimming were worked out from the DNA. The sample contains around 52,000 clones, 65% to 85% of them found a single time. Roughly 5% of the sample comes from the top ten.

Inclusive of the bounding cysteine and phenylalanine, the CDR3 is 14 residues long. The only DNA kept is the CDR3, 42 bases in frame from the first base. Trimming accounts for 9 bases at V and 2 bases at J, while the number of junction bases matched to no gene is 9. For CDR1 and CDR2, the germline V gene (reference sequence) lists LNHDA and SQIVND. A word on this clone: Its antigen is still unknown. Qualities for individual bases were not recorded, and no much larger clone is one base off.

The sequence joins TRBV19 to TRBJ1-2; 7 bases in the middle match TRBD1. Sequencing input: peripheral blood. The source is a human donor in a cohort sampled during active COVID-19. CDR3 sequence: CASKIQGINYGYTF. The DNA is TGTGCCAGCAAAATACAGGGGATCAACTATGGCTACACCTTC.